The rows below give T cell receptor beta chains drawn from one sample of a study of blood T cell repertoires in COVID-19. The data were produced by immunoSEQ multiplex PCR, yet TCRdb's version contains in-frame clones alone and is incomplete. The sample yields under 140,000 clones, 72% seen once. The sample taken for sequencing was peripheral blood. Receptors originate from a woman aged 55-69 years with acute or convalescent COVID-19. CDR3s include the opening cysteine and the closing phenylalanine or tryptophan.

v_gene,j_gene,CDR3aa
TRBV28,TRBJ1-2,CASTGVLYGYTF
TRBV7-9,TRBJ1-2,CASSLVSARGVGGYTF
TRBV9,TRBJ2-5,CASSAGGTETQYF
TRBV3-1/TRBV3-2,TRBJ2-1,CASSPGVAGNEQFF
TRBV5-6,TRBJ1-2,CASSLGWTGSTYGYTF
TRBV18,TRBJ2-7,CASSPSGAGGSYEQYF
TRBV24-1,TRBJ2-3,CATRGQGQDTQYF
TRBV11-3,TRBJ1-2,CASSFQGRRGYTF
TRBV7-9,TRBJ1-3,CASSLDRVGNTIYF
TRBV2,TRBJ2-7,CASRGGAREQYF
TRBV9,TRBJ2-5,CASSVEQGGWETQYF
TRBV5-1,TRBJ1-4,CASSPRQGANEKLFF
TRBV18,TRBJ2-7,CASSPNQGQGTSEQYF
TRBV5-1,TRBJ2-1,CASTQTSGGLEQFF
TRBV3-1/TRBV3-2,TRBJ2-4,CASSPNDRGLAKNIQYF
TRBV7-3,TRBJ2-3,CASSLLGGGGGDTQYF
TRBV20-1,TRBJ1-3,CSANDRGPRNTIYF
TRBV6-1,TRBJ2-7,CASSEATYYEQYF
TRBV6-5,TRBJ2-7,CASRSGTSSAEQYF
TRBV5-1,TRBJ2-1,CASRTGDGSYNEQFF
TRBV6-5,TRBJ1-1,CASTRQGASEAFF
TRBV28,TRBJ1-1,CASGQGARLPEAFF
TRBV11-2,TRBJ2-5,CASSPGQGRETQYF
TRBV28,TRBJ2-6,CASSSTGVGANVLTF
TRBV12-5,TRBJ1-1,CASGLASGRSTEAFF
TRBV28,TRBJ1-1,CASNRDRRSRDEAFF
TRBV7-8,TRBJ2-5,CASSVILAGAPSAQYF
TRBV30,TRBJ1-1,CAWSSGTANTEAFF
TRBV6-6,TRBJ2-3,CASTRDRASYTQYF
TRBV7-9,TRBJ2-5,CASSPNTGRGWETQYF
TRBV6-1,TRBJ2-7,CAGSEGAFSYEQYF
TRBV28,TRBJ1-5,CASGSSGTGRLQPQHF
TRBV11-1,TRBJ1-1,CASSWQGTEAFF
TRBV30,TRBJ1-5,CAWSPSKAGGKEQPQHF
TRBV14,TRBJ2-4,CASSPQTGGGSIGKNIQYF
TRBV29-1,TRBJ1-5,CSVREDTSQPQHF
TRBV4-2,TRBJ1-1,CASSPRRDRETEAFF
TRBV5-1,TRBJ1-5,CASSPPGGNQPQHF
TRBV5-1,TRBJ1-6,CASSLGGSRLVSPLHF
TRBV15,TRBJ2-6,CATSRVGGRGANVLTF
TRBV3-1/TRBV3-2,TRBJ1-1,CASSQAGGGNTEAFF